This TCR beta chain was observed in a study of response to subunit inactivated influenza vaccine. Study outcomes and limitations: A suggestion made by the authors is that each seasonal influenza vaccination recruits few new T cells.

In TCRdb, the RT-PCR reads were re-called with MiXCR into one record per CDR3 protein. The repertoire holds 500,000 to 600,000 distinct CDR3 sequences, 10% to 15% seen once, with around 12% in the top ten. On this clonotype: Its antigen is as yet unknown. The junction does not match germline at one end; this may be a read error.

The CDR3 consists of 14 residues. Germline V lookup: CDR1 SEHNR, CDR2 FQNEAQ (reference sequence). The sample was PBMCs from blood, taken 45 days after vaccination. J is TRBJ2-1 and V is TRBV7-9; D remains ambiguous. The clonotype originates from a man aged 45 to 65 who received an inactivated influenza vaccine. The CDR3 spells CASSLDGYYDEQFF. CDR3 coding DNA: TGTGCCAGCAGCCTAGACGGCTACTACGATGAGCAGTTCTTC.